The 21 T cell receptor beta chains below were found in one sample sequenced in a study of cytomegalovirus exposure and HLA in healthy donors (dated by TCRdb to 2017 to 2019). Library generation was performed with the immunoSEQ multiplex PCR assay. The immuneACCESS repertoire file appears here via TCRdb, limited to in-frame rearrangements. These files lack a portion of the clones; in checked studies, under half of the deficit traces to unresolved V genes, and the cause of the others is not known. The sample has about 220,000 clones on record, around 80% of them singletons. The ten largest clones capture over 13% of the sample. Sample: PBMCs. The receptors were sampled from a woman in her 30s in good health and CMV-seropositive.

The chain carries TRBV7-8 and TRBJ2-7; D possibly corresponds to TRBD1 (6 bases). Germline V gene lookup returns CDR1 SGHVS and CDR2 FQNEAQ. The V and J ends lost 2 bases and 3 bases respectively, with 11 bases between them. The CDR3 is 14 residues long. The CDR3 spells CASSLRVGGYEQYF. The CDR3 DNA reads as TGTGCCAGCAGCTTACGGGTAGGGGGCTACGAGCAGTACTTC.

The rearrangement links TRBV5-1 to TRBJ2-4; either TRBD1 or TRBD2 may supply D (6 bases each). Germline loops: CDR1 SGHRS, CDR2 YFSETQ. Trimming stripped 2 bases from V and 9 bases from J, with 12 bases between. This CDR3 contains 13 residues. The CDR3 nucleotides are TGCGCCAGCAGCTTAGGGGGGATAGGCATTCAGTACTTC. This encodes CASSLGGIGIQYF.

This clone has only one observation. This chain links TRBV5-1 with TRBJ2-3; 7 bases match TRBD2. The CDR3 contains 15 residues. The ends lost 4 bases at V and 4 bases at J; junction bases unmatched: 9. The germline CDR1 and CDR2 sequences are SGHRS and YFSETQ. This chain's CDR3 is CASSSWRGGADTQYF. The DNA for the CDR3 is TGCGCCAGCAGCAGCTGGAGGGGAGGGGCAGATACGCAGTATTTT.

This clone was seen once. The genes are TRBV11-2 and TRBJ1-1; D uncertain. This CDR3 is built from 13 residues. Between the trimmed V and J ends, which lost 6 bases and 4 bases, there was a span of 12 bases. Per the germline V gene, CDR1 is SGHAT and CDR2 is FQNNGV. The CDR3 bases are TGTGCCAGCAGTACTGCGAGGGCCACTGAAGCTTTCTTT. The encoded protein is CASSTARATEAFF.

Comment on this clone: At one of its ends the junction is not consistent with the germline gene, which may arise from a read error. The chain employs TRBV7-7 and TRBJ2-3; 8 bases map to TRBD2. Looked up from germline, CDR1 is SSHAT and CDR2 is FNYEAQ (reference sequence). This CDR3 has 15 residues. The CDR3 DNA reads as TGTGCTAGCAGCCCGGGACTAGTGGGCACAGATACGCAGTATTTT. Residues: CASSPGLVGTDTQYF.

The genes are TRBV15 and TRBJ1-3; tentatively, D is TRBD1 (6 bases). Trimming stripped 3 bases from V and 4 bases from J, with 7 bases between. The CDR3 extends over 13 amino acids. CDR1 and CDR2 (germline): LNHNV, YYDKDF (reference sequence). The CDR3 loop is CATSSRGGNTIYF. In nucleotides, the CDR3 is TGTGCCACCAGCAGCAGGGGAGGAAACACCATATATTTT.

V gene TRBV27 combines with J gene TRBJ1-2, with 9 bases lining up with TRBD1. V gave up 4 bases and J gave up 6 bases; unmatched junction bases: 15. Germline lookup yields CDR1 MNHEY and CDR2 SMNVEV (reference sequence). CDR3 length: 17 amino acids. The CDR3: CASSSRGGDRAPNGYTF. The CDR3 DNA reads TGTGCCAGCAGTTCCCGGGGCGGGGACAGGGCCCCGAATGGCTACACCTTC.

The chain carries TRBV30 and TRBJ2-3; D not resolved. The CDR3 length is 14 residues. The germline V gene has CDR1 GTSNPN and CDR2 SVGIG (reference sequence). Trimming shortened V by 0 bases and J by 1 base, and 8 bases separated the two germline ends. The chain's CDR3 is CAWSVYRGTDTQYF. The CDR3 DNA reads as TGTGCCTGGAGTGTATATCGGGGCACAGATACGCAGTATTTT.

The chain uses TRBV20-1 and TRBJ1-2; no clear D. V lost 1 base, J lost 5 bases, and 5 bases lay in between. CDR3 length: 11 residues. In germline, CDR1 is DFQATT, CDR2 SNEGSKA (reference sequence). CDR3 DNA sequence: TGCAGTGCTAGAGCCCCGTATGGCTACACCTTC. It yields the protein CSARAPYGYTF.

CDR3 DNA sequence: TGTGCCTGGAGTGAACAGGGCCCGTATGGCTACACCTTC. Translated: CAWSEQGPYGYTF. The J gene is TRBJ1-2, the V gene TRBV30; possible D gene TRBD1, 6 bases. V lost 1 base and J 5 bases, leaving 11 bases between the germline ends. The CDR3 consists of 13 residues. CDR1 and CDR2 (germline): GTSNPN, SVGIG (reference sequence).

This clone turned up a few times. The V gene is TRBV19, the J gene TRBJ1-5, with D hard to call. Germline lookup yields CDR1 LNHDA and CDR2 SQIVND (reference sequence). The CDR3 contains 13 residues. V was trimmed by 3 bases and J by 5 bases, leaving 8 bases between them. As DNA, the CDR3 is TGTGCCAGTAGTATGGGTATGGATCAGCCCCAGCATTTT. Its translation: CASSMGMDQPQHF.

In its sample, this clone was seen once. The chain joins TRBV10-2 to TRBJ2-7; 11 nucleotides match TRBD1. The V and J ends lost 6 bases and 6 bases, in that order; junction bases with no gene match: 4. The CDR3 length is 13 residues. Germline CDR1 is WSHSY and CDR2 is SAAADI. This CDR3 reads CASRSDRGREQYF. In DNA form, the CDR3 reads TGCGCCAGCAGGTCGGACAGGGGGCGCGAGCAGTACTTC.

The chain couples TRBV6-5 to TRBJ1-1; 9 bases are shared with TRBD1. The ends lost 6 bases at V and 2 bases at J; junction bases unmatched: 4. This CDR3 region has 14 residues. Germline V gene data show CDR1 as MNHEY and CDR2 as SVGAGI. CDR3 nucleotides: TGTGCCAGCAGCTGGACAGGGGCCAACACTGAAGCTTTCTTT. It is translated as CASSWTGANTEAFF.

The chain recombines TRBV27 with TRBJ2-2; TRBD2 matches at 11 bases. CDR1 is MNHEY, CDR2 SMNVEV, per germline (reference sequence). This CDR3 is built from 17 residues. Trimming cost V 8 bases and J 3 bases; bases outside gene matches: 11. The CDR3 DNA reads TGTGCCAGCGGCACTAGCGGGAGTTCTCTGGACACCGGGGAGCTGTTTTTT. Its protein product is CASGTSGSSLDTGELFF.

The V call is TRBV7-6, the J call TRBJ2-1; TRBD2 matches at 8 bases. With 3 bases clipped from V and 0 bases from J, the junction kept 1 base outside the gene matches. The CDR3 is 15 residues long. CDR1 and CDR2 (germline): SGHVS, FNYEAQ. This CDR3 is CASSFGGASYNEQFF. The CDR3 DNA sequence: TGTGCCAGCAGCTTCGGGGGGGCCTCCTACAATGAGCAGTTCTTC.

This chain's CDR3 is CASTFIMGVWNNQPQHF. CDR3 nucleotide sequence: TGTGCCAGCACTTTCATTATGGGGGTATGGAACAATCAGCCCCAGCATTTT. V is TRBV28 and J is TRBJ1-5, with D possibly matching TRBD1 (5 bases). The V gene's germline CDR1 is MDHEN and CDR2 SYDVKM. The CDR3 extends over 17 amino acids. V was pared by 7 bases and J by 3 bases, with 22 bases between.

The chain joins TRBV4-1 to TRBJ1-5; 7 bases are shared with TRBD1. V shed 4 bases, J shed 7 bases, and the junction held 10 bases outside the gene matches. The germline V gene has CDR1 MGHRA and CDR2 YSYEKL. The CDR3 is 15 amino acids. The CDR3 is CASSLTTGLGQPQHF. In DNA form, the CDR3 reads TGCGCCAGCAGCCTAACGACAGGGCTTGGGCAGCCCCAGCATTTT.

Here the CDR3 DNA reads TGTGCCTGGAGCGGGGGGAGCTCCTACGAGCAGTACTTC. Its protein is CAWSGGSSYEQYF. The V and J genes are TRBV30 and TRBJ2-7; 7 positions match TRBD2. The ends lost 3 bases at V and 0 bases at J; junction bases unmatched: 2. The CDR3 consists of 13 residues. CDR1 is GTSNPN, CDR2 SVGIG, per germline (reference sequence).

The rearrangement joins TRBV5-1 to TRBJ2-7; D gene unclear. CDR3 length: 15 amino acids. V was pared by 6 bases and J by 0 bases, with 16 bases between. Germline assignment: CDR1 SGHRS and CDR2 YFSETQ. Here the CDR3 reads CASKRTDQASYEQYF. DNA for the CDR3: TGCGCCAGCAAAAGGACGGATCAGGCCTCCTACGAGCAGTACTTC.

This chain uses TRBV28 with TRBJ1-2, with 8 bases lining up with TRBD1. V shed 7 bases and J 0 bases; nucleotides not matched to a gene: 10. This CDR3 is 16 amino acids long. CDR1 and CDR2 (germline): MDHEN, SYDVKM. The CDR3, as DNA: TGTGCCAGCAACCCCGGGACAGGCTACTCTAACTATGGCTACACCTTC. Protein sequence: CASNPGTGYSNYGYTF.

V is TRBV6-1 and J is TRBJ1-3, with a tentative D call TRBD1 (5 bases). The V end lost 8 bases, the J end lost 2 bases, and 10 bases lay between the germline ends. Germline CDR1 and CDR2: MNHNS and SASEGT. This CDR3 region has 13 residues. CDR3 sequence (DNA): TGTGCCAGCGGTAGGGGACCTGGAAACACCATATATTTT. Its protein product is CASGRGPGNTIYF.